These T cell receptor beta chains were read from a single sample in a study of cytomegalovirus exposure and HLA in healthy donors. This table comes from immunoSEQ multiplex PCR, and its TCRdb copy is limited to in-frame clones, with some not included. The table includes some 76,000 clones, roughly two thirds detected once. Specimen: PBMCs. The receptors derive from a man between 60 and 75 years old in good health and CMV-seropositive. Both conserved end residues are part of each CDR3. A D gene is named only where the DNA matches it firmly. Not every row has a clone size; where given, it reads once, few, many or a size class.

>TRBV11-2|TRBD1|once|TRBJ2-7
CASSIRTGGAYEQYF
TGTGCCAGCAGCATCAGGACAGGGGGCGCCTACGAGCAGTACTTC
>TRBV7-2|TRBD1|-|TRBJ2-7
CASSDRQGDEQYF
TGTGCCAGCAGCGATAGACAGGGGGACGAGCAGTACTTC
>TRBV28|-|-|TRBJ2-7
CATGEDISYEQYF
TGTGCCACCGGAGAGGACATATCCTACGAGCAGTACTTC
>TRBV19|TRBD2|-|TRBJ2-7
CASSMSLADTYEQYF
TGTGCCAGTAGTATGAGTCTAGCGGACACCTACGAGCAGTACTTC
>TRBV7-6|-|-|TRBJ2-7
CASSSSTGSYEQYF
TGTGCCAGCAGCTCTTCGACAGGCTCCTACGAGCAGTACTTC
>TRBV10-1|-|-|TRBJ1-2
CASSESRGYGYTF
TGCGCCAGCAGTGAGTCTAGAGGGTATGGCTACACCTTC
>TRBV5-1|-|once|TRBJ2-7
CASSPPGYEQYF
TGCGCCAGCAGCCCTCCGGGGTACGAGCAGTACTTC
>TRBV2|TRBD2|-|TRBJ2-7
CASRLLADYEQYF
TGTGCCAGCAGGTTGCTAGCGGACTACGAGCAGTACTTC
>TRBV5-8|-|-|TRBJ1-6
CASSFVGLDNSPLHF
TGTGCCAGCAGCTTTGTTGGCCTAGATAATTCACCCCTCCACTTT
>TRBV2|-|-|TRBJ1-1
CASRAPGTEAFF
TGTGCCAGCAGAGCCCCGGGGACTGAAGCTTTCTTT
>TRBV6-1|TRBD1|-|TRBJ2-5
CAVSGQAETQYF
TGTGCGGTATCGGGACAGGCGGAGACCCAGTACTTC
>TRBV7-2|TRBD1|-|TRBJ1-5
CASSPDRGNQPQHF
TGTGCCAGCAGCCCCGACAGGGGAAATCAGCCCCAGCATTTT
>TRBV6-1|-|few|TRBJ1-2
CASSAPDKGYTF
TGTGCCAGCAGCGCCCCGGACAAGGGCTACACCTTC
>TRBV4-1|-|few|TRBJ2-7
CASSQVPGGEQYF
TGCGCCAGCAGCCAAGTCCCTGGAGGTGAGCAGTACTTC
>TRBV10-3|-|-|TRBJ2-7
CAIRRQDGNEQYF
TGTGCCATCAGGAGACAGGACGGTAACGAGCAGTACTTC
>TRBV7-3|TRBD2|once|TRBJ2-1
CASSLTLAGVNEQFF
TGTGCCAGCAGCTTAACACTAGCGGGAGTCAATGAGCAGTTCTTC
>TRBV4-3|TRBD1|few|TRBJ1-1
CASSPADRANTEAFF
TGCGCCAGCAGCCCCGCGGACAGGGCGAACACTGAAGCTTTCTTT
>TRBV18|-|-|TRBJ2-3
CASSRLSPDTQYF
TGTGCCAGCTCACGCCTGAGCCCAGATACGCAGTATTTT
>TRBV6-1|-|-|TRBJ2-7
CASIPPGSPRDEQYF
TGTGCCAGCATCCCTCCAGGGTCCCCCCGGGACGAGCAGTACTTC
>TRBV5-4|-|-|TRBJ1-1
CASSFTGIEAFF
TGTGCCAGCAGCTTCACAGGGATTGAAGCTTTCTTT
>TRBV28|-|few|TRBJ2-1
CASWPFSGDSYNEQFF
TGTGCCAGTTGGCCGTTTAGCGGAGACTCCTACAATGAGCAGTTCTTC
>TRBV6-5|-|-|TRBJ1-4
CASSYGGLLNEKLFF
TGTGCCAGCAGTTACGGGGGCCTCCTGAATGAAAAACTGTTTTTT
>TRBV6-4|TRBD2|-|TRBJ2-3
CASSDDGGSADTQYF
TGTGCCAGCAGTGACGACGGCGGGAGTGCAGATACGCAGTATTTT
>TRBV6-6|TRBD1|-|TRBJ2-3
CASNIPGQGGDTQYF
TGTGCCAGCAACATCCCGGGACAGGGGGGCGATACGCAGTATTTT
>TRBV7-2|TRBD2|few|TRBJ2-7
CASSQGTSGSYEQYF
TGTGCCAGCAGCCAAGGGACTAGCGGCTCCTACGAGCAGTACTTC
>TRBV5-1|-|-|TRBJ1-1
CASSLGTMNTEAFF
TGCGCCAGCAGTCTCGGTACCATGAACACTGAAGCTTTCTTT
>TRBV6-5|TRBD1|-|TRBJ1-6
CASSLQGTPLHF
TGTGCCAGCAGTTTACAGGGGACACCCCTCCACTTT
>TRBV4-1|-|-|TRBJ2-7
CASSQDVSGGRYEQYF
TGCGCCAGCAGCCAAGATGTGTCTGGGGGCAGGTACGAGCAGTACTTC
>TRBV11-2|-|-|TRBJ2-5
CASGAASAYQETQYF
TGTGCCAGCGGGGCCGCTAGCGCGTACCAAGAGACCCAGTACTTC
>TRBV7-9|TRBD1|-|TRBJ2-4
CASSLALGQGTKNIQYF
TGTGCCAGCAGCTTAGCGTTGGGACAGGGAACCAAAAACATTCAGTACTTC
>TRBV7-2|-|few|TRBJ1-6
CASSLAPILSGISYNSPLHF
TGTGCCAGCAGCTTAGCCCCGATTCTCTCCGGGATCTCCTATAATTCACCCCTCCACTTT
>TRBV6-1|TRBD2|-|TRBJ2-3
CASSGGLAGAEDTQYF
TGTGCCAGCAGTGGGGGACTAGCGGGAGCAGAAGATACGCAGTATTTT
>TRBV28|TRBD1|-|TRBJ2-2
CASSPRDRATGELFF
TGTGCCAGCAGTCCCCGGGACAGGGCCACCGGGGAGCTGTTTTTT
>TRBV4-1|TRBD1|once|TRBJ1-1
CASSHPGQGLTEAFF
TGCGCCAGCAGCCATCCGGGACAGGGATTGACTGAAGCTTTCTTT
>TRBV7-9|TRBD1|-|TRBJ2-7
CASSPDRAYIHEQYF
TGTGCCAGCAGCCCGGACAGGGCTTATATCCACGAGCAGTACTTC
>TRBV7-9|-|-|TRBJ2-5
CSSSLVSETQYF
TGTTCCAGCAGCTTAGTATCAGAGACCCAGTACTTC
>TRBV7-9|TRBD1|-|TRBJ2-3
CASSLPTRDRGLETQYF
TGTGCCAGCAGCTTACCGACCCGGGACAGGGGGCTCGAGACGCAGTATTTT
>TRBV5-1|-|-|TRBJ1-4
CASSLGGLGEKLFF
TGCGCCAGCAGCTTGGGGGGGCTGGGAGAAAAACTGTTTTTT
>TRBV10-3|TRBD1|few|TRBJ1-1
CAISGGTGKMNTEAFF
TGTGCCATCAGTGGGGGGACAGGGAAGATGAACACTGAAGCTTTCTTT
>TRBV6-5|-|-|TRBJ1-5
CASSEVEERQPQHF
TGTGCCAGCAGTGAAGTTGAGGAAAGGCAGCCCCAGCATTTT
>TRBV20-1|-|few|TRBJ1-1
CSARVVTEAFF
TGCAGTGCCCGGGTTGTCACTGAAGCTTTCTTT
>TRBV5-1|TRBD1|-|TRBJ2-3
CASSLPTTGVGTDTQYF
TGCGCCAGCAGCTTGCCCACTACAGGGGTGGGGACAGATACGCAGTATTTT
>TRBV9|TRBD1|-|TRBJ2-2
CASSAGQGATGELFF
TGTGCCAGCAGCGCGGGACAGGGGGCCACCGGGGAGCTGTTTTTT
>TRBV5-6|-|-|TRBJ1-2
CASRKLSGISHYGYTF
TGTGCCAGCAGGAAACTGTCAGGGATCTCTCACTATGGCTACACCTTC
>TRBV27|TRBD2|-|TRBJ2-7
CASNSAGAVGYEQYF
TGTGCCAGCAACTCAGCGGGAGCAGTGGGTTACGAGCAGTACTTC
>TRBV10-1|-|few|TRBJ2-3
CASSESLATDTQYF
TGCGCCAGCAGTGAGTCCCTAGCCACAGATACGCAGTATTTT
>TRBV6-5|TRBD2|-|TRBJ2-1
CASSYSAGDSYNEQFF
TGTGCCAGCAGTTACTCAGCGGGGGACTCCTACAATGAGCAGTTCTTC
>TRBV5-1|TRBD2|few|TRBJ2-7
CASSLTSGIHYEQYF
TGCGCCAGCAGCTTGACTAGCGGGATACACTACGAGCAGTACTTC
>TRBV28|-|-|TRBJ2-3
CASSFTDTQYF
TGTGCCAGCAGCTTCACAGATACGCAGTATTTT
>TRBV18|TRBD1|-|TRBJ1-4
CASSPFDRATNEKLFF
TGTGCCAGCTCACCCTTCGACAGGGCCACTAATGAAAAACTGTTTTTT